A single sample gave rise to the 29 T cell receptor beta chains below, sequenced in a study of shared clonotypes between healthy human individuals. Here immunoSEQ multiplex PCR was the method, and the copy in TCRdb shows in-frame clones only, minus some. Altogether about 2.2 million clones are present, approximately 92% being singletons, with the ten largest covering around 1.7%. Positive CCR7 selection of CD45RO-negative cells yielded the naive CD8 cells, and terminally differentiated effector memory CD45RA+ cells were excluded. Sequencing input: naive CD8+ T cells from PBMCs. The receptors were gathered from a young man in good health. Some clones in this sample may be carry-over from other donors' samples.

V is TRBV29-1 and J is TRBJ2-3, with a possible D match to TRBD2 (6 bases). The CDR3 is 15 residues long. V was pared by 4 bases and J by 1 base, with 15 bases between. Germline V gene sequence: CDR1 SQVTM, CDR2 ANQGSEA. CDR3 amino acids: CSVGGLLIGTDTQYF. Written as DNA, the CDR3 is TGCAGCGTTGGGGGACTTCTCATCGGCACAGATACGCAGTATTTT.

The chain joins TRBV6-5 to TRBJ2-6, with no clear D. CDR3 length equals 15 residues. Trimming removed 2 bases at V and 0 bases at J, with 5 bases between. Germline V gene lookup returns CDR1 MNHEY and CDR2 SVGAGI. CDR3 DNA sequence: TGTGCCAGCAGTTACGACGGCTCTGGGGCCAACGTCCTGACTTTC. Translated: CASSYDGSGANVLTF.

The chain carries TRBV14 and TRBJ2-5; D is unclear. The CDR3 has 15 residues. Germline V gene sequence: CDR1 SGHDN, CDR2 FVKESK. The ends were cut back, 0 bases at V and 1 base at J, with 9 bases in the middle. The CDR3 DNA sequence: TGTGCCAGCAGCCAAGATGGGTGGCCCCAAGAGACCCAGTACTTC. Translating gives CASSQDGWPQETQYF.

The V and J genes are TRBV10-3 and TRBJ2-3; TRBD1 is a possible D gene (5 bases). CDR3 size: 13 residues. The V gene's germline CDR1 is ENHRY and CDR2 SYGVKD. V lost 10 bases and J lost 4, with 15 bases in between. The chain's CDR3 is CATRDSAADTQYF. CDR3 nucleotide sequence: TGTGCCACCAGGGATAGTGCCGCAGATACGCAGTATTTT.

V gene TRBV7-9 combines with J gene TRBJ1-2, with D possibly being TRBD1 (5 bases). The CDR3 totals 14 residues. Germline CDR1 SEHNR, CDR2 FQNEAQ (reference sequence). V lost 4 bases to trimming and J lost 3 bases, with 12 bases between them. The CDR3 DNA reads TGTGCCAGCAGCTCGCCCGCAGGGTACTATGGCTACACCTTC. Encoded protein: CASSSPAGYYGYTF.

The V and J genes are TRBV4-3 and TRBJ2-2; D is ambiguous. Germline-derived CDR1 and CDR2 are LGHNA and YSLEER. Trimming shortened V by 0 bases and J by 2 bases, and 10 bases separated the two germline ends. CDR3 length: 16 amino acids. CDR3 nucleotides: TGCGCCAGCAGCCAAGATCTGGGGATAAACACCGGGGAGCTGTTTTTT. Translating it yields CASSQDLGINTGELFF.

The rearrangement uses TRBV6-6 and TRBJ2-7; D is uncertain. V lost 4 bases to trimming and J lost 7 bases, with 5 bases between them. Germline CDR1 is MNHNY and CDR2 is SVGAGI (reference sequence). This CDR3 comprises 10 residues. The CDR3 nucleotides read TGTGCCAGCAGTTTGGGGGAGCAGTACTTC. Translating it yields CASSLGEQYF.

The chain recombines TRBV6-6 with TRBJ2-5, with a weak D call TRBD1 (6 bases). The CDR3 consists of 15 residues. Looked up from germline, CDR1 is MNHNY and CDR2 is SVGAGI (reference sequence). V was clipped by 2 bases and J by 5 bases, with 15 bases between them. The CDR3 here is CASSYPGTGSETQYF. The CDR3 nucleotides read TGTGCCAGCAGTTACCCCGGCACAGGGTCGGAGACCCAGTACTTC.

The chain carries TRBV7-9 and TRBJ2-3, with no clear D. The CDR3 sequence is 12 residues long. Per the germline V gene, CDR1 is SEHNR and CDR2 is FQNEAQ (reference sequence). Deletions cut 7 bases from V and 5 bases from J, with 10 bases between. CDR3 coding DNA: TGTGCCAGCATTTCAGAGGTAGATACGCAGTATTTT. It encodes CASISEVDTQYF.

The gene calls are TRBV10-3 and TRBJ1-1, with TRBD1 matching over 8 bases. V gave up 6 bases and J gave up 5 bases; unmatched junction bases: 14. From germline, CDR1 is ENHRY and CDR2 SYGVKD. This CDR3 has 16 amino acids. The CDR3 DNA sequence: TGTGCCATCAGGCTAACAAACACAGGGGGAGGGACTGAAGCTTTCTTT. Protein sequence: CAIRLTNTGGGTEAFF.

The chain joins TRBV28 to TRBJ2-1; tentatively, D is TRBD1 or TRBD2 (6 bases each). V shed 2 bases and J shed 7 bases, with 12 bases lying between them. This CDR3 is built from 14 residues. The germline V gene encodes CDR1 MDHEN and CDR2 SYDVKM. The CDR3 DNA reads TGTGCCAGCAGTTTAAAGGGGGGCGGGAATGAGCAGTTCTTC. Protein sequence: CASSLKGGGNEQFF.

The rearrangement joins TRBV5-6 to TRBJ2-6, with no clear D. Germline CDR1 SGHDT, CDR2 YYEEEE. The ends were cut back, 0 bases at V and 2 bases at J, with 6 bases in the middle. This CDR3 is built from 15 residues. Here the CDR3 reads CASSLGWAGANVLTF. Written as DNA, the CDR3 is TGTGCCAGCAGCTTGGGGTGGGCTGGGGCCAACGTCCTGACTTTC.

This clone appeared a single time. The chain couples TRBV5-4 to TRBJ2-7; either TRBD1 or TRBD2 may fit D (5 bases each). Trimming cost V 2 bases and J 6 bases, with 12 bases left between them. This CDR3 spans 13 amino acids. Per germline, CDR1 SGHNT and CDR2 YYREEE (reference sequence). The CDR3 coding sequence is TGTGCCAGCAGCTTCGGGACGCCCCTCGAGCAGTACTTC. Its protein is CASSFGTPLEQYF.

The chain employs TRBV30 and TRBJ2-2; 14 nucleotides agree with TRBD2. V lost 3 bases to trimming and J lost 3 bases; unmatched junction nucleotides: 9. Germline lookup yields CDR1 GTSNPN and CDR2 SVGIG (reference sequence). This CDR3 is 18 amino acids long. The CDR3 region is CAWSDRLAGGPHTGELFF. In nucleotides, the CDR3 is TGTGCCTGGAGCGATCGACTAGCGGGAGGGCCCCACACCGGGGAGCTGTTTTTT.

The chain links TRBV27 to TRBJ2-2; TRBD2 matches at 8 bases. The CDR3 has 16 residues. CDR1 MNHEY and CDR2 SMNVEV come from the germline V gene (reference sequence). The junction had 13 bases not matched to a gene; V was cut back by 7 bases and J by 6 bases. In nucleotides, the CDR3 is TGTGCCAGCACCCAACCGGGACTAGTGTCGCCCGGGGAGCTGTTTTTT. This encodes CASTQPGLVSPGELFF.

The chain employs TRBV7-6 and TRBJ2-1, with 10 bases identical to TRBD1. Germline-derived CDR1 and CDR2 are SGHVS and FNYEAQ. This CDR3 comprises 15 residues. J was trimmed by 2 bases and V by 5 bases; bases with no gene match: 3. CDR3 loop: CASSPGQGPYNEQFF. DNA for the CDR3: TGTGCCAGCAGCCCGGGACAGGGGCCCTACAATGAGCAGTTCTTC.

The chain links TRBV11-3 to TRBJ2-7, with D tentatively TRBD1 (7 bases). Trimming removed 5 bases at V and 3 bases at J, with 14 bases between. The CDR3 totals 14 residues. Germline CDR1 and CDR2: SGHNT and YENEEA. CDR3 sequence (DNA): TGTGCCAGCAGCCCGCGGGACAGCTACTACGAGCAGTACTTC. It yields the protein CASSPRDSYYEQYF.

The CDR3 DNA is TGTGCCAGCAGTTACCAAGGACGGGTTGATGAGCAGTTCTTC. Translating gives CASSYQGRVDEQFF. The chain is built from TRBV6-5 and TRBJ2-1; D not resolved. Germline loops: CDR1 MNHEY, CDR2 SVGAGI. The CDR3 totals 14 residues. Trimming pared 2 bases from V and 8 bases from J, leaving 13 bases between.

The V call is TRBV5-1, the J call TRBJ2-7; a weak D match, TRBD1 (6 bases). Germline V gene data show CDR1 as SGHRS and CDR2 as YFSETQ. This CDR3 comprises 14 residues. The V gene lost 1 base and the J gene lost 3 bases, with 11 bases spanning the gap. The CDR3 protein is CASSLWDKSYEQYF. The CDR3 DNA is TGCGCCAGCAGCTTGTGGGACAAGAGCTACGAGCAGTACTTC.

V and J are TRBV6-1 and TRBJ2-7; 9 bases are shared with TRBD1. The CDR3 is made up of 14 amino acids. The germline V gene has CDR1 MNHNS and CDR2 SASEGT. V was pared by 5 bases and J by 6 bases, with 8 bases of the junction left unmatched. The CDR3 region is CASSSGTGFGEQYF. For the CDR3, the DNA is TGTGCCAGCAGTTCCGGGACAGGGTTCGGCGAGCAGTACTTC.

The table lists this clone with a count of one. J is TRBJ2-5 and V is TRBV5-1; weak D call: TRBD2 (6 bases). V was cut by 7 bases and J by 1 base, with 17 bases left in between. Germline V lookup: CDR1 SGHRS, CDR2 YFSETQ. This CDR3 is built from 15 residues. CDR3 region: CASCSLGGPQETQYF. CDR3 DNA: TGCGCCAGCTGCTCCCTCGGGGGACCCCAAGAGACCCAGTACTTC.

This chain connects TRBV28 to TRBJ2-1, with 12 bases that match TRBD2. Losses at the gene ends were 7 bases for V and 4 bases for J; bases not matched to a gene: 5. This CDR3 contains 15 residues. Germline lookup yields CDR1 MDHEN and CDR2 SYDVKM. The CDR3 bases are TGTGCCAGCACCTTACTAGCGGGAGGATACAATGAGCAGTTCTTC. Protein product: CASTLLAGGYNEQFF.

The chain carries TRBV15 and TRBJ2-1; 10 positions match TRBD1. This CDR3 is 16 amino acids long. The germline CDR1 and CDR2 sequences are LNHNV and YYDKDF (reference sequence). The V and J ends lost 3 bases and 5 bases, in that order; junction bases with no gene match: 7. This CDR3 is CATSRSRDRGDNEQFF. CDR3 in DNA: TGTGCCACCAGCAGGTCCCGGGACAGGGGAGACAATGAGCAGTTCTTC.

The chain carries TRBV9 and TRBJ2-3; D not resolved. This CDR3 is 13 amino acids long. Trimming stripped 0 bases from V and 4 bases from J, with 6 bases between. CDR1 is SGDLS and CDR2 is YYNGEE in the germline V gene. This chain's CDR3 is CASSVEFPDTQYF. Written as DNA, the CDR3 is TGTGCCAGCAGCGTAGAGTTCCCAGATACGCAGTATTTT.

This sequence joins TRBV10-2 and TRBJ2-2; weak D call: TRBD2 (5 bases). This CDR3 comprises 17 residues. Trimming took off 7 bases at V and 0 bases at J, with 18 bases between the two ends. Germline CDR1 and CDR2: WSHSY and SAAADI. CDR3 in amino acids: CASTGISLAANTGELFF. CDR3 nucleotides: TGCGCCAGCACCGGGATCTCTTTAGCCGCGAACACCGGGGAGCTGTTTTTT.

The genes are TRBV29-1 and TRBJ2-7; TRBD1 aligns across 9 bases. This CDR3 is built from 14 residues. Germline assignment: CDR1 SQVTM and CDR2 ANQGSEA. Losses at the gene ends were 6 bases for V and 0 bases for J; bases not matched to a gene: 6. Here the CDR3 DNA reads TGCAGCGTGGCGGGACAGGGCGACTCCTACGAGCAGTACTTC. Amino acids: CSVAGQGDSYEQYF.

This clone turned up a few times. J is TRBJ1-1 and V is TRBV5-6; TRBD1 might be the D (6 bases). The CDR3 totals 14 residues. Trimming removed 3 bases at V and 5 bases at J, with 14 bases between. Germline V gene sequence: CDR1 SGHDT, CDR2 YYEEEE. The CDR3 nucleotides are TGTGCCAGCAGCTCCGGGACACCGGGGACTGAAGCTTTCTTT. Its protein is CASSSGTPGTEAFF.

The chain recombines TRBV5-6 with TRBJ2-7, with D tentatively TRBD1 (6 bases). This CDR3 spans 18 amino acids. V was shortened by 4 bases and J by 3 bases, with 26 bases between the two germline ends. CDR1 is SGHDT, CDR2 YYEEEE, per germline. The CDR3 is CASSAKDSYPFAHYEQYF. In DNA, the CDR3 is TGTGCCAGCAGCGCTAAGGACAGCTATCCATTCGCCCACTACGAGCAGTACTTC. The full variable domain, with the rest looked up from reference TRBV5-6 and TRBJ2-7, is DAGVTQSPTHLIKTRGQQVTLRCSPKSGHDTVSWYQQALGQGPQFIFQYYEEEERQRGNFPDRFSGHQFPNYSSELNVNALLLGDSALYLCASSAKDSYPFAHYEQYFGPGTRLTVT.

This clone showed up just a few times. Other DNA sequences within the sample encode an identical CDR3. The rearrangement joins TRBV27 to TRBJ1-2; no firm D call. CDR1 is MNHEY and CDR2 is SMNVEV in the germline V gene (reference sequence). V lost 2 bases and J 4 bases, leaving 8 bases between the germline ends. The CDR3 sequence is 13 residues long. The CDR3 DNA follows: TGTGCCAGCAGTTTAGGATCTGGCTATGGCTACACCTTC. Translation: CASSLGSGYGYTF.